The TCR beta chain under discussion was sequenced for a study of PD-1 blockade in mismatch repair-deficient tumors. At the level of the study: All were previously treated, progressing patients with about a dozen mismatch repair-deficient cancer types. Study-level findings and limits: Rapid post-treatment expansion, then contraction, generally preceding radiologic response, marked tumor-resident clones.

Trimming cost V 4 bases and J 2 bases, with 20 bases left between them. CDR1 SGHVS and CDR2 FNYEAQ come from the germline V gene. This CDR3 is 17 amino acids long. Profiling relied on immunoSEQ multiplex PCR, and the TCRdb table lists in-frame clones only, not all of them. The sample records roughly 130,000 clones, 88% being singletons. About this clone itself: Its antigen remains unidentified.

A few pembrolizumab responders had their TCRs sequenced. This clonotype originated in an adult with mismatch repair-deficient cancer. The sequenced sample was peripheral blood, obtained almost 74 weeks after starting pembrolizumab. This chain links TRBV7-6 with TRBJ2-5; D may match TRBD1 or TRBD2 (5 bases each). The CDR3 region is CASSYRGVGPMQETQYF. The CDR3 nucleotides are TGTGCCAGCAGCTATAGGGGAGTCGGGCCGATGCAAGAGACCCAGTACTTC.